What follows are 10 T cell receptor beta chains derived from one specimen sequenced in a study of blood T cell repertoires in COVID-19. Assay used: immunoSEQ multiplex PCR; TCRdb lists only in-frame clones, some missing. This table holds fewer than 500,000 clones, about nine tenths found once. Sequences were obtained from peripheral blood. These receptors were obtained from a woman aged 25 to 39 with active or convalescent COVID-19.

CDR3 coding DNA: TGCGCCAGCAGCCAAGGGGAGCGGGAGTACAATCAGCCCCAGCATTTT. Translating it yields CASSQGEREYNQPQHF. This chain joins TRBV4-1 and TRBJ1-5; D remains ambiguous. V lost 1 base and J lost 3, with 13 bases in between. CDR3 length equals 16 residues. Germline CDR1 MGHRA, CDR2 YSYEKL.

This chain links TRBV19 with TRBJ1-1; the D is unclear. V dropped 6 bases and J dropped 5 bases, with 10 bases sitting between them. The germline CDR1 and CDR2 sequences are LNHDA and SQIVND (reference sequence). This CDR3 comprises 12 residues. The CDR3 bases are TGTGCCAGTAGCACCCGCGGAACTGAAGCTTTCTTT. Its protein product is CASSTRGTEAFF.

The chain is built from TRBV6-1 and TRBJ2-3, with D tentatively TRBD2 (5 bases). Trimming removed 0 bases from V and 7 bases from J, with 17 bases in between. Germline V CDR1 and CDR2: MNHNS, SASEGT. This CDR3 has 16 amino acids. This CDR3 reads CASSEARHPRGNTQYF. The CDR3 DNA follows: TGTGCCAGCAGTGAAGCAAGACACCCAAGAGGGAATACGCAGTATTTT.

This clone has a single count. V gene TRBV6-5 combines with J gene TRBJ1-5; D not certain. The CDR3 has 13 residues. Trimming removed 8 bases from V and 4 bases from J, with 12 bases in between. Per germline, CDR1 MNHEY and CDR2 SVGAGI. Here the CDR3 reads CASSGLWNQPQHF. The CDR3 DNA reads as TGTGCCAGCTCTGGCCTTTGGAATCAGCCCCAGCATTTT.

This chain joins TRBV6-5 and TRBJ1-1, with D maybe TRBD1 (6 bases). Germline V lookup: CDR1 MNHEY, CDR2 SVGAGI. This CDR3 contains 14 residues. Trimming removed 7 bases from V and 0 bases from J, with 12 bases in between. Written as DNA, the CDR3 is TGTGCCAGCAACAAACAGGGATTGAACACTGAAGCTTTCTTT. Amino acid sequence: CASNKQGLNTEAFF.

The chain employs TRBV6-5 and TRBJ2-2, with D possibly matching TRBD1 (6 bases). In germline, CDR1 is MNHEY, CDR2 SVGAGI. The CDR3 is 14 residues long. V was cut by 7 bases and J by 0 bases, with 9 bases left in between. CDR3 in DNA: TGTGCCAGCAAAAGGACAGCGAACACCGGGGAGCTGTTTTTT. Translating it yields CASKRTANTGELFF.

V is TRBV5-1 and J is TRBJ1-5; maybe TRBD1 (6 bases). This CDR3 has 17 residues. Deletions cut 3 bases from V and 1 base from J, with 17 bases between. The germline gives CDR1 SGHRS, CDR2 YFSETQ. The CDR3 coding sequence is TGCGCCAGCAGCTCCGGCGACAGGTTGGAGAGCAATCAGCCCCAGCATTTT. It encodes CASSSGDRLESNQPQHF.

V is TRBV5-8 and J is TRBJ2-3, with 9 bases identical to TRBD1. The V segment lost 5 bases and the J segment 2 bases; nucleotides outside the gene matches: 6. Germline V gene data show CDR1 as SGHTS and CDR2 as YDEGEE. The CDR3 spans 15 residues. The CDR3 sequence: CASSFGTGLTDTQYF. The DNA of the CDR3 is TGTGCCAGCAGTTTCGGGACAGGGCTCACAGATACGCAGTATTTT.

J is TRBJ1-2 and V is TRBV13; 8 bases align to TRBD1. The CDR3 consists of 14 residues. J gave up 7 bases and V 2 bases, and 6 bases lay outside the gene matches. In germline, CDR1 is PRHDT, CDR2 FYEKMQ (reference sequence). CDR3 sequence: CASSLLAGGGGYTF. The DNA of the CDR3 is TGTGCCAGCAGCTTACTCGCAGGGGGCGGTGGCTACACCTTC.

The chain employs TRBV7-8 and TRBJ2-2; D is possibly TRBD2 (6 bases). CDR3 length equals 15 residues. Germline CDR1 is SGHVS and CDR2 is FQNEAQ. Trimming stripped 5 bases from V and 0 bases from J, with 10 bases between. The CDR3 DNA is TGTGCCAGCAGCGATGGGGGGACGAACACCGGGGAGCTGTTTTTT. The encoded protein is CASSDGGTNTGELFF.